This T cell receptor (beta chain) was found in a study of blood T cell repertoires in COVID-19. Study-wide context: Nucleic acid was either cDNA or gDNA, and it came from T cells, B-cell-depleted T cells, or PBMCs.

In the original analysis: Scientists estimated how many nucleated cells there were by amplifying reference gene primers. Using immunoSEQ multiplex PCR, the repertoire was profiled, and TCRdb retains in-frame clones only, with some absent. The DNA was the basis for D and trimming; V, J and clone size are from that table. Here the sample spans about 100,000 clones, 91% being singletons. Germline V lookup: CDR1 SGHRS, CDR2 YFSETQ. The CDR3 runs to 17 residues. J lost 2 bases, V lost 1 base, and 10 bases had no gene match. The source material was peripheral blood. The TCR originated in a man aged 55 to 70 with acute or convalescent COVID-19. This chain connects TRBV5-1 to TRBJ2-3; 7 bases align to TRBD2. Here the CDR3 DNA reads TGCGCCAGCAGCTTGCAGCGGGATAATTCTCACACAGATACGCAGTATTTT. It translates to CASSLQRDNSHTDTQYF.